Detailed here is one TCR beta chain. Its antigen is as yet unknown. The PCR ran on 60 Vbeta and 13 Jbeta primers. TCRdb keeps only in-frame clones here, not all; method: immunoSEQ multiplex PCR. Found here are approximately 97,000 clones, approximately 87% of them singletons; the top ten hold just over 2.5%. After removal of 3 bases from V and 1 base from J, the junction contained 5 bases not matched to a gene. The CDR3 is made up of 16 amino acids. Germline CDR1 SGHAT, CDR2 FQDESV (reference sequence). This sample was included in a study of cytomegalovirus exposure and HLA in healthy donors. Study-wide points: The authors listed approximately 160 TCR beta chains as cytomegalovirus-associated. The dataset shows that most TCR sequences were rare, while some public TCRs occurred in many donors. An analysis that was carried out later associated about 17,000 TCR beta sequences with HLA alleles at 0.05 false discovery rate. Follow-up analysis seemed to connect common viral pathogens with several of the most significant clusters identified.

The chain uses TRBV11-1 and TRBJ2-2; TRBD1 matches 7 bases. The sample taken for sequencing was PBMCs. The sequence was collected from a man aged 40-55 years in good health and CMV-seronegative. CDR3 amino acids: CASSFRQGVNTGELFF. In DNA, the CDR3 is TGTGCCAGCAGCTTTCGACAGGGCGTGAACACCGGGGAGCTGTTTTTT.